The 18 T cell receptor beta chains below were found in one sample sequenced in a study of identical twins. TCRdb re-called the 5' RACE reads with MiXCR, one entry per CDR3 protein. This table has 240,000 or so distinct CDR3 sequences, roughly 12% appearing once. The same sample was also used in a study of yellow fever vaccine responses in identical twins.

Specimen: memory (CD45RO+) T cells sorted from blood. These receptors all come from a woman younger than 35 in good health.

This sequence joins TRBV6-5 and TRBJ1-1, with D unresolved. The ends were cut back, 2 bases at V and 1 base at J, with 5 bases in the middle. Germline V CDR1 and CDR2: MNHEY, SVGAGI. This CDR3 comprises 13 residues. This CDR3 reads CASSYHRNTEAFF. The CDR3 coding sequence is TGTGCCAGCAGTTACCACAGGAACACTGAAGCTTTCTTT.

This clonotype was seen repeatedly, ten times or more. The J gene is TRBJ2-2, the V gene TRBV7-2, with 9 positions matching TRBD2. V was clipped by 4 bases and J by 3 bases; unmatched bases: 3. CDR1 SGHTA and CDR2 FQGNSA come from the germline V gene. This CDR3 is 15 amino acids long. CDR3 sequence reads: CASSYTSGYTGELFF. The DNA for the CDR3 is TGTGCCAGCAGCTACACTAGCGGGTACACCGGGGAGCTGTTTTTT.

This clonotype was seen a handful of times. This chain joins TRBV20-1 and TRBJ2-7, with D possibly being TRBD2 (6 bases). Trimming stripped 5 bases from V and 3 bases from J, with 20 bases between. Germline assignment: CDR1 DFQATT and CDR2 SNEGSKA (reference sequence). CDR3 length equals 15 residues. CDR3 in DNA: TGCAGTGCTGGCACCGGGACTGGGGCGTTCTACGAGCAGTACTTC. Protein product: CSAGTGTGAFYEQYF.

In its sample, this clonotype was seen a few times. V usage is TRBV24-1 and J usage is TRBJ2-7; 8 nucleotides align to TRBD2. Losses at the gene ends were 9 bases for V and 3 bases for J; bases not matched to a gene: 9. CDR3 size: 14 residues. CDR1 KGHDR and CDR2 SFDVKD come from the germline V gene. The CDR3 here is CATASGGKHYEQYF. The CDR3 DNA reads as TGTGCCACCGCGTCGGGGGGGAAACACTACGAGCAGTACTTC.

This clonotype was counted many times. The CDR3 loop is CSATRGRGSTDTQYF. CDR3 in DNA: TGCAGTGCTACGAGGGGCAGGGGGAGCACAGATACGCAGTATTTT. The chain uses TRBV20-1 and TRBJ2-3; 7 bases are a match to TRBD1. Germline V gene sequence: CDR1 DFQATT, CDR2 SNEGSKA (reference sequence). With V trimmed by 4 bases and J by 0 bases, 7 bases remained unmatched. This CDR3 contains 15 residues.

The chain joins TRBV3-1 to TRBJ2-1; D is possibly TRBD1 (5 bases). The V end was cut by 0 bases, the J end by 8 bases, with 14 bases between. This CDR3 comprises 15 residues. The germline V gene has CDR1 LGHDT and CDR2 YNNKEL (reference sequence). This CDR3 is CASSQESVGRDEQFF. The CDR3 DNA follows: TGTGCCAGCAGCCAAGAATCGGTGGGGCGCGATGAGCAGTTCTTC.

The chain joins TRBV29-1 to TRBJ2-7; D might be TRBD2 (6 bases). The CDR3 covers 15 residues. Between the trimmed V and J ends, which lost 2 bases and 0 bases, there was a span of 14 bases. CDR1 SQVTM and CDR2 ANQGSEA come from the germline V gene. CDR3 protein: CSVELGGYRSYEQYF. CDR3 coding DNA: TGCAGCGTTGAATTGGGGGGATACCGCTCCTACGAGCAGTACTTC.

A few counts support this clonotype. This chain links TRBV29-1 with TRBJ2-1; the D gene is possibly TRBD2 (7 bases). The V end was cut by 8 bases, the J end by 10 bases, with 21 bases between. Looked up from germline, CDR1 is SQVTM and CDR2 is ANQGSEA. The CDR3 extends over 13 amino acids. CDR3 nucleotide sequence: TGCAGCTCCCTCAATGGGGGGGCCTTGGAGCAGTTCTTC. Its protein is CSSLNGGALEQFF.

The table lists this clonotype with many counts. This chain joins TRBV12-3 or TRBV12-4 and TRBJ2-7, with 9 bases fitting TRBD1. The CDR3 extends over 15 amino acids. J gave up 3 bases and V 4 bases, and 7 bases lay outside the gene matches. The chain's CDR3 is CASSYSGQGYYEQYF. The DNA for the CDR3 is TGTGCCAGCAGTTACTCGGGACAGGGCTACTACGAGCAGTACTTC.

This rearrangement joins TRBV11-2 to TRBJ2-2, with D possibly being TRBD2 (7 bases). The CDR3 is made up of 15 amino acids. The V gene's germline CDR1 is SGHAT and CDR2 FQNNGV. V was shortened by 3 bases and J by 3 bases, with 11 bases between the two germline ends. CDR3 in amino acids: CASSFRGADTGELFF. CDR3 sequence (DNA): TGTGCCAGCAGCTTCCGGGGGGCGGACACCGGGGAGCTGTTTTTT.

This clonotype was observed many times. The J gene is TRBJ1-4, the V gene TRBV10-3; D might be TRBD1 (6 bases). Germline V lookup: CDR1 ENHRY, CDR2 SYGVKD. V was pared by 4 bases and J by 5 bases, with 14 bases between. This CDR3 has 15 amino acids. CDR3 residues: CAISGGTSQNEKLFF. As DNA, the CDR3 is TGTGCCATCAGTGGGGGGACAAGTCAAAATGAAAAACTGTTTTTT.

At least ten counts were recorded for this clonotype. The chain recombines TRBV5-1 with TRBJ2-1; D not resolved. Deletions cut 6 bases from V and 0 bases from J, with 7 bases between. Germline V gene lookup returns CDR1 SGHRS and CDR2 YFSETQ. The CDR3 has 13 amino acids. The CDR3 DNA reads TGCGCCAGCAAGGGAAGCTCCTACAATGAGCAGTTCTTC. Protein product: CASKGSSYNEQFF.

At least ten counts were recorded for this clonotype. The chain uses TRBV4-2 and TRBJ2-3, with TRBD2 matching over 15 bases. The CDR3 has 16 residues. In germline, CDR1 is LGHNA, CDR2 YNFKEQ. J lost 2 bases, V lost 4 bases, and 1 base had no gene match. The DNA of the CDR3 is TGTGCCAGCAGCCGGACTAGCGGGGGGGACACAGATACGCAGTATTTT. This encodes CASSRTSGGDTDTQYF.

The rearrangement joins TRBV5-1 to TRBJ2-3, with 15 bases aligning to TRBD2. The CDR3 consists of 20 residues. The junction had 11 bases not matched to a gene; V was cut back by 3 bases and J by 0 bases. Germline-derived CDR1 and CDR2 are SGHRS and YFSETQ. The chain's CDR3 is CASSSVGAGLAGGSTDTQYF. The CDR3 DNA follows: TGCGCCAGCAGCTCCGTTGGGGCGGGACTAGCGGGAGGAAGCACAGATACGCAGTATTTT.

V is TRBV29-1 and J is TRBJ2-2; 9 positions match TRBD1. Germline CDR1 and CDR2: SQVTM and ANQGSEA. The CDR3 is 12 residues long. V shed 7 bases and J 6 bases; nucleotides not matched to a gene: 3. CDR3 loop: CSGGQGPGELFF. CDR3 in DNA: TGCAGCGGTGGACAGGGGCCCGGGGAGCTGTTTTTT.

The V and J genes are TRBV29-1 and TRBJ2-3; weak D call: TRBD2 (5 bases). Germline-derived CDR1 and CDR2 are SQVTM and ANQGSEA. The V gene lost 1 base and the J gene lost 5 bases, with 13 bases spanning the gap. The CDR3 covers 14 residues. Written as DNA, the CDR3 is TGCAGCGTTGAAGTGCGAGGGCGGGTAGATACGCAGTATTTT. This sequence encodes CSVEVRGRVDTQYF.

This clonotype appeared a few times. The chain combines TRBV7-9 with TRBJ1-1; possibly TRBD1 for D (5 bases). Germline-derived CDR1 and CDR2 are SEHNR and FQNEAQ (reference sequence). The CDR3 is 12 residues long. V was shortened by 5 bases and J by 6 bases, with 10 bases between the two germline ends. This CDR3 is CASSPQGPEAFF. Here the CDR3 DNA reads TGTGCCAGCAGCCCGCAGGGCCCTGAAGCTTTCTTT.

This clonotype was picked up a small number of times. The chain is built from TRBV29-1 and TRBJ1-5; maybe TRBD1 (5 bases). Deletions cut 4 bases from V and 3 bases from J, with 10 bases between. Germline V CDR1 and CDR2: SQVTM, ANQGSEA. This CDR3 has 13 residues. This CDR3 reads CSVAAGLNQPQHF. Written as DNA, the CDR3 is TGCAGCGTTGCGGCAGGGCTCAATCAGCCCCAGCATTTT.